These T cell receptor beta chains were read from a single sample in a study of cytomegalovirus exposure and HLA in healthy donors. The table came from immunoSEQ multiplex PCR; TCRdb's copy has only in-frame clones and leaves some out. The sample has 160,000 or so clones, around 82% seen once. The sequencing input was PBMCs. The receptors originated from a man younger than 40 in good health and CMV-seronegative. Both conserved end residues are part of each CDR3. D genes are given only for firm matches. Part of the rows lack a size; the others show once, few, many or a class for expanded clones.

clone_size: -; d_call: -; j_call: TRBJ2-2; v_call: TRBV5-6; cdr3_nt: TGTGCCAGCAGCTTGGGGCAGGGTGGCGGGGAGCTGTTTTTT; cdr3_aa: CASSLGQGGGELFF
clone_size: -; d_call: -; j_call: TRBJ2-3; v_call: TRBV5-4; cdr3_nt: TGTGCCAGCAGCTTGTTAACAGATACGCAGTATTTT; cdr3_aa: CASSLLTDTQYF
clone_size: -; d_call: -; j_call: TRBJ1-5; v_call: TRBV6-5; cdr3_nt: TGTGCCAGCAGGTTGAACAGGGGCAATCAGCCCCAGCATTTT; cdr3_aa: CASRLNRGNQPQHF
clone_size: -; d_call: -; j_call: TRBJ1-1; v_call: TRBV4-3; cdr3_nt: TGCGCCAGCAGCCAAGAAGCGGGAGACCCAAACACTGAAGCTTTCTTT; cdr3_aa: CASSQEAGDPNTEAFF
clone_size: -; d_call: TRBD1; j_call: TRBJ2-7; v_call: TRBV10-3; cdr3_nt: TGTGCCATCAGTGATGGCGACAGGGCAAATTACGAGCAGTACTTC; cdr3_aa: CAISDGDRANYEQYF
clone_size: -; d_call: TRBD1; j_call: TRBJ1-1; v_call: TRBV11-2; cdr3_nt: TGTGCCAGCAGCTCAGCCGGGGGACAGGGGTGGACTGAAGCTTTCTTT; cdr3_aa: CASSSAGGQGWTEAFF
clone_size: -; d_call: -; j_call: TRBJ2-7; v_call: TRBV7-8; cdr3_nt: TGTGCCAGCAGCCCTACGACCTACGAGCAGTACTTC; cdr3_aa: CASSPTTYEQYF
clone_size: -; d_call: TRBD2; j_call: TRBJ2-5; v_call: TRBV5-4; cdr3_nt: TGTGCCAGCACCCGGACTAGCGGGTTGGGAGGGGAGACCCAGTACTTC; cdr3_aa: CASTRTSGLGGETQYF
clone_size: -; d_call: -; j_call: TRBJ2-7; v_call: TRBV5-1; cdr3_nt: TGCGCCAGCAGCGTACAGGGTCTGGACTACGAGCAGTACTTC; cdr3_aa: CASSVQGLDYEQYF
clone_size: -; d_call: -; j_call: TRBJ2-2; v_call: TRBV4-3; cdr3_nt: TGCGCCAGCAGCTTCGCCGGGCCAGGGGCGAACACCGGGGAGCTGTTTTTT; cdr3_aa: CASSFAGPGANTGELFF
clone_size: -; d_call: -; j_call: TRBJ2-5; v_call: TRBV5-1; cdr3_nt: TGCGCCAGCAGCTTGGGAGACAGGAACCAAGAGACCCAGTACTTC; cdr3_aa: CASSLGDRNQETQYF
clone_size: -; d_call: -; j_call: TRBJ2-7; v_call: TRBV7-2; cdr3_nt: TGTGCCAGCAGCTTAGGGGGCGAGCAGTGCTTC; cdr3_aa: CASSLGGEQCF
clone_size: -; d_call: -; j_call: TRBJ1-2; v_call: TRBV7-9; cdr3_nt: TGTTCCAGCAGATCAGGGGAAGATGGCTACACCTTC; cdr3_aa: CSSRSGEDGYTF
clone_size: -; d_call: TRBD1; j_call: TRBJ2-7; v_call: TRBV10-3; cdr3_nt: TGTGCCATCAGCGCCGGGACAGGGGCCTCCGAGCAGTACTTC; cdr3_aa: CAISAGTGASEQYF
clone_size: once; d_call: TRBD2; j_call: TRBJ2-5; v_call: TRBV2; cdr3_nt: TGTGCCGGCCTAGCGGGGACTCAAGAGACCCAGTACTTC; cdr3_aa: CAGLAGTQETQYF
clone_size: -; d_call: -; j_call: TRBJ2-1; v_call: TRBV7-3; cdr3_nt: TGTGCCAGCAGCTTAAACAGGGGGCAGGTAGCGGGGTCCTACAATGAGCAGTTCTTC; cdr3_aa: CASSLNRGQVAGSYNEQFF
clone_size: -; d_call: TRBD1; j_call: TRBJ1-6; v_call: TRBV28; cdr3_nt: TGTGCCAGCAGTTGGGACAGGGAAAATTCACCCCTCCACTTT; cdr3_aa: CASSWDRENSPLHF
clone_size: -; d_call: -; j_call: TRBJ2-2; v_call: TRBV2; cdr3_nt: TGTGCCAGCACCCGATCCGGACAGCTTAACACCGGGGAGCTGTTTTTT; cdr3_aa: CASTRSGQLNTGELFF
clone_size: -; d_call: -; j_call: TRBJ1-5; v_call: TRBV5-8; cdr3_nt: TGTGCCAGCAGCGGCAGGTCAGGGCCCCAGCATTTT; cdr3_aa: CASSGRSGPQHF
clone_size: many; d_call: TRBD1; j_call: TRBJ1-1; v_call: TRBV18; cdr3_nt: TGTGCCAGCTCCCTCTCTTGGGACAGAATAGGTTTCTTT; cdr3_aa: CASSLSWDRIGFF
clone_size: -; d_call: -; j_call: TRBJ1-1; v_call: TRBV5-1; cdr3_nt: TGCGCCAGCACAATTACGGGGTCGTGGGACACTGAAGCTTTCTTT; cdr3_aa: CASTITGSWDTEAFF